The 23 T cell receptor beta chains below all came from one sample that was sequenced in a study of response to subunit inactivated influenza vaccine. TCRdb reprocessed the RT-PCR reads via MiXCR and lists one record per CDR3 protein. The sample carries about half a million distinct CDR3 sequences, 25% recorded once. The material sequenced was CD4+ T cells sorted from PBMCs, taken about 5 days after vaccination. The source is a man aged 50 or older who received an inactivated influenza vaccine.

A few counts support this clonotype. The chain employs TRBV6-2 or TRBV6-3 and TRBJ2-3, with 10 positions matching TRBD1. The V and J ends lost 6 bases and 3 bases, in that order; junction bases with no gene match: 9. Per the germline V gene, CDR1 is MNHEY and CDR2 is SVGEGT. The CDR3 has 16 amino acids. This CDR3 is CASRKTGGGWTDTQYF. CDR3 nucleotides: TGTGCCAGCAGAAAGACAGGGGGCGGGTGGACAGATACGCAGTATTTT.

The DNA for the CDR3 is TGTGCCAGCACCCGGCGGGACAGGACCATGGATACGCAGTATTTT. It translates to CASTRRDRTMDTQYF. The chain uses TRBV28 and TRBJ2-3, with 8 positions matching TRBD1. Germline CDR1 MDHEN, CDR2 SYDVKM. V shed 7 bases and J 6 bases; nucleotides not matched to a gene: 12. The CDR3 is made up of 15 amino acids.

This clonotype was recorded a few times. The gene calls are TRBV3-1 and TRBJ1-1; D gene ambiguous. Between the trimmed V and J ends, which lost 4 bases and 6 bases, there was a span of 12 bases. The CDR3 contains 13 residues. The germline V gene encodes CDR1 LGHDT and CDR2 YNNKEL (reference sequence). The CDR3 spells CASSPTAIPEAFF. The CDR3, as DNA: TGTGCCAGCAGCCCTACGGCTATTCCTGAAGCTTTCTTT.

There are a few counts of this clonotype. The chain uses TRBV24-1 and TRBJ2-2; 9 bases align to TRBD2. V lost 5 bases and J lost 7; bases outside the gene matches: 13. The germline V gene encodes CDR1 KGHDR and CDR2 SFDVKD. CDR3 size: 17 residues. CDR3 amino acids: CATSGSAAGGVNGELFF. CDR3 nucleotide sequence: TGTGCCACCAGTGGCTCTGCCGCGGGAGGGGTCAACGGGGAGCTGTTTTTT.

This clonotype was found once. This chain connects TRBV15 to TRBJ2-1; 13 bases agree with TRBD2. Trimming cost V 1 base and J 6 bases; bases outside gene matches: 9. CDR3 length equals 18 residues. Germline-derived CDR1 and CDR2 are LNHNV and YYDKDF (reference sequence). The CDR3 coding sequence is TGTGCCACCAGCAGAGCCTTAACTAGCGGGGGGGCCTCCAATGAGCAGTTCTTC. As protein: CATSRALTSGGASNEQFF.

This clonotype was seen a handful of times. Here the CDR3 DNA reads TGCAGTGCTAGAGATCAAGGGCGCGAGCAGTACTTC. Protein: CSARDQGREQYF. The genes are TRBV20-1 and TRBJ2-7; D not certain. The CDR3 covers 12 residues. Per the germline V gene, CDR1 is DFQATT and CDR2 is SNEGSKA (reference sequence). V was clipped by 0 bases and J by 6 bases, with 9 bases between them.

The gene calls are TRBV12-3 or TRBV12-4 and TRBJ2-2, with 12 bases aligning to TRBD1. This CDR3 spans 19 amino acids. V shed 11 bases and J 6 bases; nucleotides not matched to a gene: 22. CDR3 bases: TGTGCCTTCTGTTTAGCAGCTCAGGGGACAGGGGGCTTTTCCGGGGAGCTGTTTTTT. It yields the protein CAFCLAAQGTGGFSGELFF.

The V and J genes are TRBV4-3 and TRBJ2-6; 9 nucleotides agree with TRBD2. V was clipped by 4 bases and J by 2 bases; unmatched bases: 6. Germline V CDR1 and CDR2: LGHNA, YSLEER. CDR3 length: 17 amino acids. This chain's CDR3 is CASSPGTSSPGANVLTF. In DNA form, the CDR3 reads TGCGCCAGCAGCCCAGGGACTAGCTCACCTGGGGCCAACGTCCTGACTTTC.

V and J are TRBV5-1 and TRBJ2-5; D not resolved. From germline, CDR1 is SGHRS and CDR2 YFSETQ. This CDR3 is 14 amino acids long. V was trimmed by 3 bases and J by 5 bases, leaving 14 bases between them. CDR3 nucleotide sequence: TGCGCCAGCAGCTCCAGGTTGGGTGCCGAGACCCAGTACTTC. Protein sequence: CASSSRLGAETQYF.

The chain uses TRBV7-8 and TRBJ2-1; maybe TRBD2 (7 bases). The CDR3 covers 13 residues. Germline CDR1 is SGHVS and CDR2 is FQNEAQ. V lost 5 bases and J 15 bases, leaving 20 bases between the germline ends. CDR3 coding DNA: TGTGCCAGCAGCCGGGGGGCCCAATTTGTCCGGTTCTTC. Encoded protein: CASSRGAQFVRFF.

There are a few counts of this clonotype. The rearrangement joins TRBV27 to TRBJ2-7; TRBD1 aligns across 8 bases. Trimming cost V 3 bases and J 6 bases; bases outside gene matches: 7. The CDR3 loop spans 14 amino acids. CDR1 MNHEY and CDR2 SMNVEV come from the germline V gene (reference sequence). Here the CDR3 DNA reads TGTGCCAGCAGTTTGGCCGGGACAGGCATCGAGCAGTACTTC. It codes for CASSLAGTGIEQYF.

Only a few counts were recorded for this clonotype. The rearrangement links TRBV24-1 to TRBJ2-1; D gene uncertain. The germline V gene encodes CDR1 KGHDR and CDR2 SFDVKD. The CDR3 runs 14 residues. V lost 4 bases and J lost 6, with 12 bases in between. The CDR3 loop reads CATSDAVAANEQFF. The CDR3 DNA reads as TGTGCCACCAGTGACGCAGTGGCGGCCAATGAGCAGTTCTTC.

The chain couples TRBV20-1 to TRBJ2-1; TRBD2 is a possible D gene (5 bases). The germline V and J ends were trimmed by 2 bases and 8 bases, with 16 bases remaining between them. This CDR3 is built from 14 residues. Germline V CDR1 and CDR2: DFQATT, SNEGSKA (reference sequence). The CDR3 sequence: CSARTGVAFHEQFF. CDR3 in DNA: TGCAGTGCTAGAACCGGGGTGGCCTTCCATGAGCAGTTCTTC.

The J gene is TRBJ2-7, the V gene TRBV6-5; 11 positions agree with TRBD2. CDR3 length equals 15 residues. Germline V CDR1 and CDR2: MNHEY, SVGAGI. V dropped 4 bases and J dropped 5; count of bases not matched to a gene: 7. CDR3 loop: CASSSLAGGNHEQYF. CDR3 sequence (DNA): TGTGCCAGCAGTTCCCTAGCGGGAGGAAACCACGAGCAGTACTTC.

The V call is TRBV2, the J call TRBJ2-2; possible D gene TRBD1, 5 bases. Looked up from germline, CDR1 is SNHLY and CDR2 is FYNNEI. Between the trimmed V and J ends, which lost 4 bases and 3 bases, there was a span of 9 bases. This CDR3 is 14 amino acids long. The CDR3 DNA is TGTGCCAGCAGTGGTCAGGGTTACACCGGGGAGCTGTTTTTT. This codes for CASSGQGYTGELFF.

This clonotype was counted at least ten times. The chain uses TRBV28 and TRBJ2-2, with 8 positions matching TRBD1. V lost 6 bases, J lost 0 bases, and 3 bases stayed unmatched. Looked up from germline, CDR1 is MDHEN and CDR2 is SYDVKM. This CDR3 has 15 amino acids. CDR3 coding DNA: TGTGCCAGCAGCTCAGGGGGCGCGAACACCGGGGAGCTGTTTTTT. Encoded protein: CASSSGGANTGELFF.

The rearrangement links TRBV5-1 to TRBJ1-1; TRBD1 matches at 10 bases. Trimming at V came to 4 bases and at J to 0 bases, leaving 6 bases not matched to a gene. Germline V gene sequence: CDR1 SGHRS, CDR2 YFSETQ. CDR3 length: 16 residues. The CDR3 DNA sequence: TGCGCCAGCAGCCCTTCTGGGACAGGGGTGAACACTGAAGCTTTCTTT. Its protein is CASSPSGTGVNTEAFF.

The sample holds a few counts of this clonotype. This chain connects TRBV5-1 to TRBJ1-1, with 9 nucleotides matching TRBD1. Germline lookup yields CDR1 SGHRS and CDR2 YFSETQ. The CDR3 has 14 residues. Trimming at V came to 4 bases and at J to 2 bases, leaving 3 bases not matched to a gene. The CDR3 coding sequence is TGCGCCAGCAGCAGGGGACAGGGAAACACTGAAGCTTTCTTT. Translated: CASSRGQGNTEAFF.

This clonotype was observed a few times. The chain links TRBV20-1 to TRBJ1-2; 8 bases are shared with TRBD1. This CDR3 contains 18 residues. From germline, CDR1 is DFQATT and CDR2 SNEGSKA (reference sequence). Trimming at V came to 0 bases and at J to 0 bases, leaving 12 bases not matched to a gene. CDR3 coding DNA: TGCAGTGCTAGAGATTCCCTGCCCAGGGGGCTTTCTAACTATGGCTACACCTTC. This translates into CSARDSLPRGLSNYGYTF.

The chain couples TRBV28 to TRBJ2-4, with D perhaps being TRBD1 or TRBD2 (5 bases each). Germline V gene lookup returns CDR1 MDHEN and CDR2 SYDVKM. This CDR3 has 15 residues. V gave up 5 bases and J gave up 4 bases, with 15 bases separating them. CDR3 sequence (DNA): TGTGCCAGCAGTCCCACATGGGACGGAAAAAACATTCAGTACTTC. Amino acid sequence: CASSPTWDGKNIQYF.

The V gene is TRBV6-2 or TRBV6-3, the J gene TRBJ2-3; D is ambiguous. V gave up 0 bases and J gave up 4 bases, with 8 bases separating them. The CDR3 contains 14 residues. CDR1 and CDR2 (germline): MNHEY, SVGEGT. CDR3 nucleotides: TGTGCCAGCAGTTACTCGACCCTTCCAGATACGCAGTATTTT. Translated: CASSYSTLPDTQYF.

This clonotype turned up a few times. This sequence joins TRBV6-1 and TRBJ1-5; D possibly corresponds to TRBD1 (6 bases). CDR1 is MNHNS, CDR2 SASEGT, per germline. V shed 6 bases and J shed 1 base, with 13 bases lying between them. The CDR3 runs to 15 residues. CDR3 DNA: TGTGCCAGCAGAACAGGGTATAGAAGCAATCAGCCCCAGCATTTT. It yields the protein CASRTGYRSNQPQHF.

The rearrangement joins TRBV11-1 to TRBJ2-1; D ambiguous. Per the germline V gene, CDR1 is SGHAT and CDR2 is FQDESV (reference sequence). The CDR3 contains 18 residues. The germline V and J ends were trimmed by 1 base and 0 bases, with 16 bases remaining between them. The CDR3 is CASSLGRVLGSSYNEQFF. CDR3 DNA: TGTGCCAGCAGCTTAGGTCGTGTATTAGGAAGCTCCTACAATGAGCAGTTCTTC.